One sample yielded the 28 T cell receptor beta chains listed below, sequenced in a study of blood T cell repertoires in COVID-19. The method was immunoSEQ multiplex PCR; TCRdb's version includes in-frame clones alone and lacks a portion of them. The data hold about 220,000 clones, with around 80% observed a single time. Material: peripheral blood. The receptors shown here come from a human donor in a cohort sampled during active COVID-19.

The chain recombines TRBV7-9 with TRBJ2-7, with 8 bases identical to TRBD2. In germline, CDR1 is SEHNR, CDR2 FQNEAQ (reference sequence). After removal of 5 bases from V and 5 bases from J, the junction contained 8 bases not matched to a gene. The CDR3 consists of 14 residues. The CDR3 reads CASSNRRGADEQYF. DNA for the CDR3: TGTGCCAGCAGCAATCGGCGGGGGGCCGACGAGCAGTACTTC.

The chain couples TRBV20-1 to TRBJ2-7; no reliable D call. The germline gives CDR1 DFQATT, CDR2 SNEGSKA (reference sequence). This CDR3 contains 12 residues. Trimming took 3 bases from V and 2 from J, leaving 8 bases between them. The CDR3 sequence: CSASAVPYEQYF. DNA of the CDR3: TGCAGTGCTAGTGCGGTTCCCTACGAGCAGTACTTC.

CDR3 nucleotide sequence: TGTGCCAGCAGCCAAGAAGGAGGGGACCCTGTTCAAAAACTGTTTTTT. Residues: CASSQEGGDPVQKLFF. The chain couples TRBV3-1 (or the pseudogene TRBV3-2) to TRBJ1-4; D is perhaps TRBD1 (5 bases). This CDR3 spans 16 amino acids. CDR1 is LGHDT and CDR2 is YNNKEL in the germline V gene (reference sequence). V was shortened by 0 bases and J by 9 bases, with 17 bases between the two germline ends.

The V and J genes are TRBV10-3 and TRBJ2-3; 8 bases map to TRBD2. Germline CDR1 and CDR2: ENHRY and SYGVKD. There are 13 residues in the CDR3. Losses at the gene ends were 8 bases for V and 5 bases for J; bases not matched to a gene: 6. Written as DNA, the CDR3 is TGTGCCATCTGGGGGACTAGTATAGATACGCAGTATTTT. This encodes CAIWGTSIDTQYF.

This chain uses TRBV7-2 with TRBJ1-5; D is ambiguous. CDR1 SGHTA and CDR2 FQGNSA come from the germline V gene. Trimming took 1 base from V and 5 from J, leaving 6 bases between them. The CDR3 totals 13 residues. The CDR3 sequence is CASSLVGHQPQHF. The CDR3 DNA is TGTGCCAGCAGCTTAGTTGGCCATCAGCCCCAGCATTTT. Filled out from reference TRBV7-2 and TRBJ1-5, the complete variable domain reads GAGVSQSPSNKVTEKGKDVELRCDPISGHTALYWYRQSLGQGLEFLIYFQGNSAPDKSGLPSDRFSAERTGGSVSTLTIQRTQQEDSAVYLCASSLVGHQPQHFGDGTRLSIL.

The table lists this clone with a count of one. The CDR3 coding sequence is TGTGCCAGCAGTTCCGCGGACAGGGATTCTAAAGAGACCCAGTACTTC. Amino acid sequence: CASSSADRDSKETQYF. The chain employs TRBV6-2 or TRBV6-3 and TRBJ2-5; 8 nucleotides match TRBD1. Looked up from germline, CDR1 is MNHEY and CDR2 is SVGEGT. The CDR3 is 16 residues long. The V and J ends lost 4 bases and 3 bases, in that order; junction bases with no gene match: 10.

The chain recombines TRBV7-2 with TRBJ2-2, with 9 positions matching TRBD2. J gave up 3 bases and V 1 base, and 9 bases lay outside the gene matches. There are 18 residues in the CDR3. Germline V gene data show CDR1 as SGHTA and CDR2 as FQGNSA. The CDR3 sequence: CASSLGGSGSVDTGELFF. The CDR3 nucleotides read TGTGCCAGCAGCTTAGGGGGTAGCGGGAGTGTTGACACCGGGGAGCTGTTTTTT.

The chain carries TRBV7-2 and TRBJ2-7; D perhaps matches TRBD1 (6 bases). Trimming took off 6 bases at V and 6 bases at J, with 12 bases between the two ends. Looked up from germline, CDR1 is SGHTA and CDR2 is FQGNSA. The CDR3 contains 12 residues. The CDR3 sequence: CASSLDSLEQYF. The CDR3 DNA reads as TGTGCCAGCAGTTTGGACAGTCTCGAGCAGTACTTC.

This rearrangement joins TRBV7-9 to TRBJ2-3; TRBD1 aligns across 7 bases. After removal of 5 bases from V and 3 bases from J, the junction contained 8 bases not matched to a gene. This CDR3 contains 15 residues. Germline assignment: CDR1 SEHNR and CDR2 FQNEAQ (reference sequence). The CDR3, as DNA: TGTGCCAGCAGCATACAGGGGTGGTCGACAGATACGCAGTATTTT. It encodes CASSIQGWSTDTQYF.

V is TRBV15 and J is TRBJ2-7; weak D call: TRBD1 (5 bases). V was cut by 0 bases and J by 6 bases, with 12 bases left in between. Germline V CDR1 and CDR2: LNHNV, YYDKDF (reference sequence). This CDR3 contains 14 residues. CDR3 coding DNA: TGTGCCACCAGCAGAGAAAGCTTAGGGGCCGAGCAGTACTTC. Its translation: CATSRESLGAEQYF.

The J gene is TRBJ1-1, the V gene TRBV7-2; a weak D match, TRBD1 (5 bases). The germline CDR1 and CDR2 sequences are SGHTA and FQGNSA. This CDR3 is built from 14 residues. Trimming took off 0 bases at V and 6 bases at J, with 11 bases between the two ends. This CDR3 reads CASSLAQGWAEAFF. CDR3 bases: TGTGCCAGCAGCTTAGCCCAGGGATGGGCTGAAGCTTTCTTT.

The gene calls are TRBV25-1 and TRBJ2-7; 9 nucleotides match TRBD1. Trimming removed 3 bases from V and 2 bases from J; junction bases left unmatched: 5. This CDR3 is 15 amino acids long. Germline assignment: CDR1 MGHDK and CDR2 SYGVNS. CDR3 DNA: TGTGCCAGCAGTGAGGTAGGGGACAGGGCCTACGAGCAGTACTTC. This encodes CASSEVGDRAYEQYF.

The chain combines TRBV30 with TRBJ2-7, with 8 bases fitting TRBD2. From germline, CDR1 is GTSNPN and CDR2 SVGIG (reference sequence). The length of the CDR3 is 14 residues. After removal of 4 bases from V and 4 bases from J, the junction contained 9 bases not matched to a gene. The CDR3 region is CAWTRTSSGYEQYF. The CDR3 nucleotides read TGTGCCTGGACCCGGACTAGCTCGGGGTACGAGCAGTACTTC.

V usage is TRBV19 and J usage is TRBJ2-1; no reliable D call. CDR1 is LNHDA, CDR2 SQIVND, per germline (reference sequence). The CDR3 is 13 residues long. Trimming stripped 5 bases from V and 4 bases from J, with 9 bases between. This CDR3 is CASSGRSYNEQFF. Written as DNA, the CDR3 is TGTGCCAGTAGTGGCCGCTCATACAATGAGCAGTTCTTC.

This clone was counted only a few times. The chain has TRBV19 and TRBJ1-5; D uncertain. The CDR3 totals 12 residues. V shed 6 bases and J shed 5 bases, with 8 bases lying between them. The germline CDR1 and CDR2 sequences are LNHDA and SQIVND (reference sequence). The CDR3 loop is CASRQFDQPQHF. CDR3 bases: TGTGCCAGTAGACAGTTCGATCAGCCCCAGCATTTT.

The chain uses TRBV28 and TRBJ2-1, with TRBD2 matching over 7 bases. The CDR3 consists of 16 residues. Trimming took 0 bases from V and 7 from J; bases not matched to a gene: 9. Germline-derived CDR1 and CDR2 are MDHEN and SYDVKM. As DNA, the CDR3 is TGTGCCAGCAGTTTATGGGCGGGAACGGGGGGTAATGAGCAGTTCTTC. Translation: CASSLWAGTGGNEQFF.

Many counts were recorded for this clone. V gene TRBV4-2 combines with J gene TRBJ2-7, with 9 bases that match TRBD2. V dropped 0 bases and J dropped 1; count of bases not matched to a gene: 7. There are 17 residues in the CDR3. CDR1 is LGHNA and CDR2 is YNFKEQ in the germline V gene. CDR3 sequence: CASSQEGQRGDSYEQYF. The CDR3 nucleotides are TGTGCCAGCAGCCAAGAGGGACAGCGGGGGGATTCCTACGAGCAGTACTTC.

The chain employs TRBV5-5 and TRBJ2-2; tentatively, D is TRBD2 (6 bases). Trimming left V 4 bases short and J 3 bases short, with 22 bases between. This CDR3 has 18 amino acids. Germline assignment: CDR1 SGHKS and CDR2 YYEKEE (reference sequence). Here the CDR3 reads CASSRNPFLGEDTGELFF. As DNA, the CDR3 is TGTGCCAGCAGCAGGAACCCATTCCTCGGGGAGGACACCGGGGAGCTGTTTTTT.

This clone came up many times. The chain couples TRBV5-1 to TRBJ1-4; no reliable D call. V was clipped by 0 bases and J by 0 bases, with 9 bases between them. Germline V gives CDR1 SGHRS, CDR2 YFSETQ. This CDR3 spans 16 amino acids. The CDR3 sequence is CASSLVQRATNEKLFF. CDR3 bases: TGCGCCAGCAGCTTGGTCCAGAGGGCAACTAATGAAAAACTGTTTTTT.

The CDR3 here is CASKDSSASPLHF. The CDR3 coding sequence is TGTGCCAGCAAGGACAGCTCAGCTTCACCCCTCCACTTT. V and J are TRBV2 and TRBJ1-6, with D tentatively TRBD1 (6 bases). Between the trimmed V and J ends, which lost 7 bases and 9 bases, there was a span of 13 bases. Germline V CDR1 and CDR2: SNHLY, FYNNEI. The length of the CDR3 is 13 residues.

The chain links TRBV7-9 to TRBJ2-2; maybe TRBD2 (5 bases). CDR1 is SEHNR, CDR2 FQNEAQ, per germline (reference sequence). V lost 5 bases, J lost 7 bases, and 23 bases lay in between. The CDR3 spans 17 residues. The CDR3 spells CASSLDRLPHGGGELFF. In DNA, the CDR3 is TGTGCCAGCAGCCTCGATCGACTCCCCCATGGAGGCGGGGAGCTGTTTTTT. Full variable domain (remainder filled in from reference TRBV7-9 and TRBJ2-2): DTGVSQNPRHKITKRGQNVTFRCDPISEHNRLYWYRQTLGQGPEFLTYFQNEAQLEKSRLLSDRFSAERPKGSFSTLEIQRTEQGDSAMYLCASSLDRLPHGGGELFFGEGSRLTVL.

This clone has more than one count but fewer than ten. The rearrangement links TRBV19 to TRBJ2-3, with no clear D. V was shortened by 1 base and J by 2 bases, with 7 bases between the two germline ends. Per germline, CDR1 LNHDA and CDR2 SQIVND (reference sequence). The CDR3 runs to 14 residues. The CDR3 DNA sequence: TGTGCCAGTAGTATAGGATGGCTCACAGATACGCAGTATTTT. The encoded protein is CASSIGWLTDTQYF.

This sequence joins TRBV19 and TRBJ2-1; the match to TRBD2 covers 10 bases. The ends lost 4 bases at V and 4 bases at J; junction bases unmatched: 10. The CDR3 spans 17 residues. Germline V gene data show CDR1 as LNHDA and CDR2 as SQIVND (reference sequence). DNA of the CDR3: TGTGCCAGTAGTACCTCCCAGACTAGCGGGCCTTACAATGAGCAGTTCTTC. Its translation: CASSTSQTSGPYNEQFF.

This clone has just a few counts. The chain combines TRBV7-9 with TRBJ2-3; TRBD2 aligns across 7 bases. The CDR3 runs 16 residues. With 5 bases clipped from V and 2 bases from J, the junction kept 10 bases outside the gene matches. Germline-derived CDR1 and CDR2 are SEHNR and FQNEAQ (reference sequence). CDR3 sequence: CASSVRSSGPTDTQYF. CDR3 nucleotides: TGTGCCAGCAGCGTTCGATCTAGCGGCCCCACAGATACGCAGTATTTT.

The chain couples TRBV28 to TRBJ2-1; the match to TRBD2 covers 10 bases. This CDR3 spans 17 amino acids. Losses at the gene ends were 1 base for V and 1 base for J; bases not matched to a gene: 4. The germline V gene has CDR1 MDHEN and CDR2 SYDVKM. CDR3 sequence reads: CASSLLASGRSYNEQFF. Here the CDR3 DNA reads TGTGCCAGCAGTTTATTAGCTAGCGGGAGATCCTACAATGAGCAGTTCTTC.

This chain joins TRBV6-2 or TRBV6-3 and TRBJ2-7, with D perhaps TRBD1 (5 bases). In germline, CDR1 is MNHEY, CDR2 SVGEGT. V was cut by 4 bases and J by 4 bases, with 14 bases left in between. This CDR3 spans 14 amino acids. CDR3 coding DNA: TGTGCCAGCAGTTTGCCAGGGTACAGGTACGAGCAGTACTTC. Translation: CASSLPGYRYEQYF.

This clone was detected once. This chain uses TRBV11-1 with TRBJ2-2; TRBD1 aligns across 7 bases. J lost 5 bases, V lost 2 bases, and 2 bases had no gene match. The CDR3 covers 14 residues. From germline, CDR1 is SGHAT and CDR2 FQDESV (reference sequence). CDR3 in amino acids: CASSLTGVTGELFF. The CDR3 DNA reads as TGTGCCAGCAGCTTAACAGGGGTTACCGGGGAGCTGTTTTTT. The complete variable domain, with remaining parts taken from reference TRBV11-1 and TRBJ2-2, reads EAEVAQSPRYKITEKSQAVAFWCDPISGHATLYWYRQILGQGPELLVQFQDESVVDDSQLPKDRFSAERLKGVDSTLKIQPAELGDSAMYLCASSLTGVTGELFFGEGSRLTVL.

The chain joins TRBV27 to TRBJ2-7; 11 bases map to TRBD2. After removal of 6 bases from V and 1 base from J, the junction contained 8 bases not matched to a gene. The CDR3 runs 16 residues. Germline assignment: CDR1 MNHEY and CDR2 SMNVEV (reference sequence). The CDR3 here is CASSRLAGGLSYEQYF. The CDR3 DNA sequence: TGTGCCAGCAGCCGTCTAGCGGGGGGACTTTCCTACGAGCAGTACTTC.